This T cell receptor beta chain was identified during a study of blood T cell repertoires in COVID-19. Overall study: Both acute and convalescent COVID-19 samples were obtained from the United States, Italy and Spain.

Using immunoSEQ multiplex PCR, the repertoire was profiled, and TCRdb retains in-frame clones only, with some absent. This repertoire shows 250,000 to 350,000 clones, about 85% found once; its top ten account for approximately 5%. Germline-derived CDR1 and CDR2 are SEHNR and FQNEAQ (reference sequence). The V and J ends lost 1 base and 4 bases, in that order; junction bases with no gene match: 7. CDR3 length equals 16 residues. Living in 24 US areas, the participants were between roughly 18 and 90 years of age. The gene calls are TRBV7-9 and TRBJ2-7; 10 nucleotides align to TRBD1. The sequenced sample was PBMCs or T cells enriched from blood (not recorded which). This receptor was identified in a woman between 25 and 40 years old who had recovered from COVID-19. DNA for the CDR3: TGTGCCAGCAGCTTAGTAGTCGGGACAGGGGTTTACGAGCAGTACTTC. Protein product: CASSLVVGTGVYEQYF.